One sample yielded the 31 T cell receptor beta chains listed below, sequenced in a study of vaccination and CD4 T cells after COVID-19. No cognate antigen is known for these TCRs. Cultured CD4+ T-cell DNA underwent Oncomine TCR Beta short-read sequencing. One entry per CDR3 protein, called by TCRdb with MiXCR from the PCR reads. The repertoire includes about 20,000 distinct CDR3 sequences, roughly 78% of them detected once, and about a sixth sits in the top ten. Sample treatment: approximately 11-day PBMC culture with coronavirus spike peptide pools or control peptides (ViraFEST assay). Sequencing was performed on CD4+ T cells from blood, cultured in vitro, taken after SARS-CoV-2 vaccination. These receptors originate from a human donor who received a COVID-19 vaccine.

This clonotype occurred once. This sequence joins TRBV2 and TRBJ1-1; D gene uncertain. Germline-derived CDR1 and CDR2 are SNHLY and FYNNEI. V was trimmed by 9 bases and J by 3 bases, leaving 14 bases between them. The CDR3 sequence is 13 residues long. CDR3 DNA sequence: TGTGCCAGTACGAGGGAAGGGTACACTGAAGCTTTCTTT. Amino acid sequence: CASTREGYTEAFF.

The chain is built from TRBV24-1 and TRBJ2-2; 8 bases align to TRBD1. The CDR3 loop spans 15 amino acids. Losses at the gene ends were 4 bases for V and 1 base for J; bases not matched to a gene: 1. Germline-derived CDR1 and CDR2 are KGHDR and SFDVKD. The CDR3 coding sequence is TGTGCCACCAGTGACGACAGGGGGAACACCGGGGAGCTGTTTTTT. Translated: CATSDDRGNTGELFF.

J is TRBJ1-1 and V is TRBV20-1; no definite D call. V was shortened by 3 bases and J by 5 bases, with 10 bases between the two germline ends. The germline gives CDR1 DFQATT, CDR2 SNEGSKA (reference sequence). The CDR3 has 12 residues. The CDR3 region has the DNA TGCAGTGCTAGCTGGTTGGGTACTGAAGCTTTCTTT. Residues: CSASWLGTEAFF.

This clonotype appeared once. This chain uses TRBV2 with TRBJ1-2; possibly TRBD1 for D (6 bases). The V gene lost 2 bases and the J gene lost 3 bases, with 13 bases spanning the gap. The CDR3 extends over 15 amino acids. Germline CDR1 is SNHLY and CDR2 is FYNNEI. The CDR3 nucleotides are TGTGCCAGCAGTGAATTGAGGGGGAGATACTATGGCTACACCTTC. Encoded protein: CASSELRGRYYGYTF.

The chain recombines TRBV7-6 with TRBJ1-1; D unclear. CDR3 length equals 15 residues. Germline CDR1 and CDR2: SGHVS and FNYEAQ. Trimming left V 2 bases short and J 0 bases short, with 10 bases between. Here the CDR3 reads CASSLNGRLNTEAFF. The CDR3 DNA reads as TGTGCCAGCAGCTTAAACGGCAGGCTGAACACTGAAGCTTTCTTT.

The chain combines TRBV2 with TRBJ1-5; no clear D. This CDR3 spans 13 amino acids. V was trimmed by 5 bases and J by 4 bases, leaving 9 bases between them. The germline V gene encodes CDR1 SNHLY and CDR2 FYNNEI. Here the CDR3 reads CASSRTSNQPQHF. CDR3 sequence (DNA): TGTGCCAGCAGTCGGACTTCAAATCAGCCCCAGCATTTT.

The rearrangement links TRBV2 to TRBJ1-5; TRBD1 might be the D (6 bases). Germline V gene sequence: CDR1 SNHLY, CDR2 FYNNEI. CDR3 length: 15 residues. V lost 6 bases to trimming and J lost 0 bases, with 12 bases between them. The CDR3 sequence: CASRETGYSNQPQHF. CDR3 DNA: TGTGCCAGCAGGGAGACAGGTTATAGCAATCAGCCCCAGCATTTT.

The CDR3 loop is CASSAGIPPDGELFF. In DNA form, the CDR3 reads TGTGCCAGCAGCGCTGGTATCCCTCCAGACGGGGAGCTGTTTTTT. The rearrangement joins TRBV2 to TRBJ2-2, with D uncertain. Germline V gene data show CDR1 as SNHLY and CDR2 as FYNNEI. The CDR3 runs to 15 residues. The V end was cut by 6 bases, the J end by 7 bases, with 18 bases between.

The sample holds a few counts of this clonotype. The chain combines TRBV27 with TRBJ1-2, with D hard to call. Trimming took off 0 bases at V and 0 bases at J, with 14 bases between the two ends. Germline loops: CDR1 MNHEY, CDR2 SMNVEV (reference sequence). CDR3 size: 17 residues. This chain's CDR3 is CASSLSASFIANYGYTF. CDR3 DNA sequence: TGTGCCAGCAGTTTATCGGCCAGCTTTATAGCTAACTATGGCTACACCTTC.

This clonotype was observed a single time. V is TRBV6-1 and J is TRBJ1-6; tentatively, D is TRBD1 (5 bases). Germline V lookup: CDR1 MNHNS, CDR2 SASEGT. CDR3 length: 16 residues. V lost 7 bases and J lost 7, with 20 bases in between. CDR3 sequence: CASTGDGQRGNSPLHF. CDR3 coding DNA: TGTGCCAGCACCGGGGACGGCCAGCGGGGAAATTCACCCCTCCACTTT.

This clonotype was found a few times. No DNA is shown, since the ends of the CDR3 on it are uncertain; the CDR3 is the one TCRdb lists. The rearrangement links TRBV21-1 to TRBJ1-5; the D call of TRBD1 is as the table states it, not checked on the DNA. TRBV21-1 is described as a pseudogene. The CDR3 comprises 17 residues, both ends counted. The CDR3 region is CASSKVGEGTGHQPQHF.

V and J are TRBV19 and TRBJ1-2; D unresolved. Between the trimmed V and J ends, which lost 6 bases and 2 bases, there was a span of 10 bases. Germline V gene lookup returns CDR1 LNHDA and CDR2 SQIVND (reference sequence). This CDR3 spans 13 amino acids. Here the CDR3 reads CASSPQRNYGYTF. CDR3 bases: TGTGCCAGTAGCCCCCAGAGAAACTATGGCTACACCTTC.

The V call is TRBV19, the J call TRBJ2-5; D is perhaps TRBD2 (6 bases). V was shortened by 5 bases and J by 0 bases, with 10 bases between the two germline ends. The CDR3 is 14 amino acids. Germline CDR1 and CDR2: LNHDA and SQIVND (reference sequence). Here the CDR3 DNA reads TGTGCCAGTAGTCCGCGGGACTACCAAGAGACCCAGTACTTC. Translating gives CASSPRDYQETQYF.

The V and J genes are TRBV7-2 and TRBJ1-6, with a weak D call TRBD1 (6 bases). The CDR3 loop spans 15 amino acids. V was clipped by 7 bases and J by 1 base, with 11 bases between them. CDR1 and CDR2 (germline): SGHTA, FQGNSA. The CDR3 spells CASTVQGSYNSPLHF. CDR3 DNA: TGTGCCAGCACCGTACAGGGTTCCTATAATTCACCCCTCCACTTT.

The V call is TRBV5-1, the J call TRBJ1-2; TRBD1 matches at 7 bases. This CDR3 comprises 15 residues. Trimming cost V 2 bases and J 0 bases; bases outside gene matches: 4. The germline CDR1 and CDR2 sequences are SGHRS and YFSETQ. CDR3 nucleotide sequence: TGCGCCAGCAGCTTTAGAGGGGGCACTAACTATGGCTACACCTTC. Translated, it gives CASSFRGGTNYGYTF. The full variable domain, completed using reference TRBV5-1 and TRBJ1-2, is KAGVTQTPRYLIKTRGQQVTLSCSPISGHRSVSWYQQTPGQGLQFLFEYFSETQRNKGNFPGRFSGRQFSNSRSEMNVSTLELGDSALYLCASSFRGGTNYGYTFGSGTRLTVV.

This clonotype is a singleton in its sample. The V gene is TRBV20-1, the J gene TRBJ1-1; possible D gene TRBD1, 6 bases. Germline V gene sequence: CDR1 DFQATT, CDR2 SNEGSKA (reference sequence). The CDR3 totals 16 residues. V lost 2 bases to trimming and J lost 4 bases, with 20 bases between them. The CDR3: CSARSQTGGAGTEAFF. CDR3 nucleotides: TGCAGTGCTAGATCCCAAACCGGGGGCGCGGGCACTGAAGCTTTCTTT.

The rearrangement links TRBV6-1 to TRBJ1-6; possible D gene TRBD1, 6 bases. The CDR3 has 16 amino acids. Germline V lookup: CDR1 MNHNS, CDR2 SASEGT. Trimming took off 7 bases at V and 0 bases at J, with 13 bases between the two ends. CDR3 DNA sequence: TGTGCCAGCAACCGACAGGCGAGCTCCTATAATTCACCCCTCCACTTT. Amino acid sequence: CASNRQASSYNSPLHF.

The V and J genes are TRBV5-4 and TRBJ1-5; 8 positions match TRBD1. Germline V gene sequence: CDR1 SGHNT, CDR2 YYREEE (reference sequence). The CDR3 spans 14 residues. The junction had 3 bases not matched to a gene; V was cut back by 0 bases and J by 7 bases. The CDR3 coding sequence is TGTGCCAGCAGCTTGGCAGGGGGCGGACAGCCCCAGCATTTT. Encoded protein: CASSLAGGGQPQHF.

The V call is TRBV19, the J call TRBJ1-1; TRBD1 might be the D (5 bases). This CDR3 is built from 14 residues. Trimming removed 4 bases at V and 1 base at J, with 10 bases between. Germline CDR1 is LNHDA and CDR2 is SQIVND (reference sequence). In nucleotides, the CDR3 is TGTGCCAGTAGTACCTACAGGAGGAACACTGAAGCTTTCTTT. This encodes CASSTYRRNTEAFF. The variable domain in full, with the rest retrieved from reference TRBV19 and TRBJ1-1, is DGGITQSPKYLFRKEGQNVTLSCEQNLNHDAMYWYRQDPGQGLRLIYYSQIVNDFQKGDIAEGYSVSREKKESFPLTVTSAQKNPTAFYLCASSTYRRNTEAFFGQGTRLTVV.

The chain has TRBV27 and TRBJ1-1; perhaps TRBD1 as D (6 bases). The germline V and J ends were trimmed by 1 base and 4 bases, with 16 bases remaining between them. Germline assignment: CDR1 MNHEY and CDR2 SMNVEV (reference sequence). The CDR3 contains 16 residues. The CDR3 protein is CASSLWAGDGGTEAFF. DNA of the CDR3: TGTGCCAGCAGTTTATGGGCAGGGGACGGTGGCACTGAAGCTTTCTTT.

J is TRBJ2-7 and V is TRBV20-1; 8 positions match TRBD2. V gave up 2 bases and J gave up 0 bases; unmatched junction bases: 18. CDR1 is DFQATT, CDR2 SNEGSKA, per germline (reference sequence). This CDR3 is 19 amino acids long. CDR3 nucleotides: TGCAGTGCTAGAAGGCTAGCGGGCCGGGGGCCAAGGAGCTCCTACGAGCAGTACTTC. This encodes CSARRLAGRGPRSSYEQYF.

The chain joins TRBV25-1 to TRBJ1-1; no clear D. The V gene's germline CDR1 is MGHDK and CDR2 SYGVNS. This CDR3 comprises 11 residues. Trimming shortened V by 7 bases and J by 0 bases, and 3 bases separated the two germline ends. CDR3 DNA sequence: TGTGCCAGCACACTGAACACTGAAGCTTTCTTT. Amino acid sequence: CASTLNTEAFF.

The chain is built from TRBV7-2 and TRBJ2-3, with 10 bases fitting TRBD2. The germline V gene encodes CDR1 SGHTA and CDR2 FQGNSA. The junction had 8 bases not matched to a gene; V was cut back by 2 bases and J by 0 bases. The CDR3 spans 18 residues. CDR3 region: CASSLRASGGYSTDTQYF. CDR3 DNA: TGTGCCAGCAGCTTACGAGCTAGCGGGGGTTACAGCACAGATACGCAGTATTTT.

CDR3 DNA: TGTGCCAGCAGCGAGGGCCTAGCCAAAAACATTCAGTACTTC. As protein: CASSEGLAKNIQYF. This chain joins TRBV25-1 and TRBJ2-4; weak D call: TRBD2 (5 bases). Germline V CDR1 and CDR2: MGHDK, SYGVNS. The CDR3 runs to 14 residues. V was clipped by 6 bases and J by 0 bases, with 9 bases between them.

The genes are TRBV11-3 and TRBJ1-2; 7 bases match TRBD1. V gave up 4 bases and J gave up 5 bases; unmatched junction bases: 13. Germline V CDR1 and CDR2: SGHNT, YENEEA. The CDR3 loop spans 16 amino acids. Written as DNA, the CDR3 is TGTGCCAGCAGCTCCGAAGAACACAGGGGAACATATGGCTACACCTTC. It yields the protein CASSSEEHRGTYGYTF.

The genes are TRBV6-1 and TRBJ1-6; 9 bases are a match to TRBD1. Losses at the gene ends were 6 bases for V and 5 bases for J; bases not matched to a gene: 5. The CDR3 totals 15 residues. Looked up from germline, CDR1 is MNHNS and CDR2 is SASEGT. The CDR3 nucleotides are TGTGCCAGCAGGCGACAGGGGGGGAATAATTCACCCCTCCACTTT. It encodes CASRRQGGNNSPLHF.

The rearrangement joins TRBV12-3 or TRBV12-4 to TRBJ2-4; the D is unclear. Trimming cost V 1 base and J 0 bases, with 10 bases left between them. The CDR3 contains 16 residues. CDR3 region: CASSLGSLLAKNIQYF. The CDR3 nucleotides are TGTGCCAGCAGTTTAGGTAGCCTCCTAGCCAAAAACATTCAGTACTTC.

The chain employs TRBV6-1 and TRBJ1-1; D unclear. V dropped 7 bases and J dropped 2 bases, with 14 bases sitting between them. Germline values: CDR1 MNHNS, CDR2 SASEGT. The CDR3 covers 14 residues. The DNA of the CDR3 is TGTGCCAGCACCAAAGACGGCCTTAACACTGAAGCTTTCTTT. Amino acid sequence: CASTKDGLNTEAFF.

This rearrangement joins TRBV7-2 to TRBJ1-3; TRBD1 matches 9 bases. Germline CDR1 is SGHTA and CDR2 is FQGNSA. The CDR3 runs to 18 residues. V lost 1 base to trimming and J lost 4 bases; unmatched junction nucleotides: 11. CDR3 in amino acids: CASSLVPQGASGGNTIYF. CDR3 DNA: TGTGCCAGCAGCTTAGTACCACAGGGGGCTTCGGGAGGAAACACCATATATTTT.

In its sample, this clonotype was seen once. This chain links TRBV15 with TRBJ2-3, with D maybe TRBD2 (5 bases). CDR3 length equals 15 residues. Germline-derived CDR1 and CDR2 are LNHNV and YYDKDF (reference sequence). The V end was cut by 0 bases, the J end by 8 bases, with 15 bases between. The CDR3 nucleotides are TGTGCCACCAGCAGAGATATGGACTCACAAGGTACGCAGTATTTT. Translated, it gives CATSRDMDSQGTQYF.

This clonotype was seen a handful of times. The V call is TRBV30, the J call TRBJ1-6, with D unclear. The germline V gene has CDR1 GTSNPN and CDR2 SVGIG (reference sequence). The CDR3 contains 17 residues. The V and J ends lost 4 bases and 6 bases respectively, with 22 bases between them. The CDR3 reads CAWTPRRWAGSNSPLHF. The CDR3 DNA reads as TGTGCCTGGACCCCCCGTCGATGGGCAGGTTCTAATTCACCCCTCCACTTT.